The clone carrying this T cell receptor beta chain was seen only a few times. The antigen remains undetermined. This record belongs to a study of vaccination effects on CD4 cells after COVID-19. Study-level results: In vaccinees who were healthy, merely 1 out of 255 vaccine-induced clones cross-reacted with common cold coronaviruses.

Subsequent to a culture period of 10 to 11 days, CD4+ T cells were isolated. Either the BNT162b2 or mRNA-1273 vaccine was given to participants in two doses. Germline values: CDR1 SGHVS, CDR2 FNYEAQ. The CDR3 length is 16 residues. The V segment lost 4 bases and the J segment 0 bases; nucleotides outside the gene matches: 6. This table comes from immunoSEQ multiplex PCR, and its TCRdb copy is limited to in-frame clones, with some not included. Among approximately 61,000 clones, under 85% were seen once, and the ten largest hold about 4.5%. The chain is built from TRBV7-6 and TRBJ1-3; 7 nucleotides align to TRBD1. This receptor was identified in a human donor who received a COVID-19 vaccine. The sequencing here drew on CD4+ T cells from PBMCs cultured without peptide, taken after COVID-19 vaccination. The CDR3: CASSSGTELSGNTIYF. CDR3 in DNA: TGTGCCAGCAGCTCCGGGACAGAGCTCTCTGGAAACACCATATATTTT.